This is a list of T cell receptor beta chains from one sample in a study of blood T cell repertoires in COVID-19. Produced via immunoSEQ multiplex PCR; TCRdb's table is partial and in-frame only. The sample lists about 30,000 clones, around 87% occurring once. The sample consisted of peripheral blood. These TCRs come from a man aged 55-75 years with active COVID-19. CDR3s include the opening cysteine and the closing phenylalanine or tryptophan. The order of the fields is clone size, V gene, D gene, J gene, CDR3 protein, CDR3 DNA. A D gene is named only where the DNA matches it firmly. Clone size, where shown, is once, few, many, or a class for clones that have expanded.

clone size: NA; V gene: TRBV2; D gene: NA; J gene: TRBJ1-5; CDR3 protein: CASSEWGDQPQHF; CDR3 DNA: TGTGCCAGCAGTGAATGGGGGGATCAGCCCCAGCATTTT
clone size: NA; V gene: TRBV7-9; D gene: NA; J gene: TRBJ2-2; CDR3 protein: CASSQRRGGTGELFF; CDR3 DNA: TGTGCCAGCAGCCAGAGACGAGGGGGCACCGGGGAGCTGTTTTTT
clone size: NA; V gene: TRBV15; D gene: NA; J gene: TRBJ2-5; CDR3 protein: CATSRDRGLETQYF; CDR3 DNA: TGTGCCACCAGCAGAGATCGTGGCTTGGAGACCCAGTACTTC
clone size: NA; V gene: TRBV7-9; D gene: NA; J gene: TRBJ2-3; CDR3 protein: CASSLVVGASTDTQYF; CDR3 DNA: TGTGCCAGCAGCTTAGTGGTGGGGGCGAGCACAGATACGCAGTATTTT
clone size: NA; V gene: TRBV6-2/TRBV6-3; D gene: TRBD1; J gene: TRBJ1-5; CDR3 protein: CASSWTGGQPQHF; CDR3 DNA: TGTGCCAGCAGTTGGACAGGAGGGCAGCCCCAGCATTTT
clone size: NA; V gene: TRBV4-1; D gene: NA; J gene: TRBJ1-6; CDR3 protein: CASSQGALQNSPLHF; CDR3 DNA: TGCGCCAGCAGCCAGGGGGCGCTCCAGAATTCACCCCTCCACTTT
clone size: NA; V gene: TRBV9; D gene: NA; J gene: TRBJ1-1; CDR3 protein: CASSVAGQSDTEAFF; CDR3 DNA: TGTGCCAGCAGCGTAGCTGGCCAGTCCGACACTGAAGCTTTCTTT
clone size: NA; V gene: TRBV11-2; D gene: TRBD1; J gene: TRBJ1-2; CDR3 protein: CASSSDRGRGYTF; CDR3 DNA: TGTGCCAGCAGCTCCGACAGGGGGCGTGGCTACACCTTC
clone size: NA; V gene: TRBV5-6; D gene: NA; J gene: TRBJ1-1; CDR3 protein: CASRQAGRTEAFF; CDR3 DNA: TGTGCCAGCAGACAAGCAGGGCGTACTGAAGCTTTCTTT
clone size: NA; V gene: TRBV10-3; D gene: NA; J gene: TRBJ2-6; CDR3 protein: CAIRGLFTSGANVLTF; CDR3 DNA: TGTGCCATCAGGGGCCTTTTTACCTCTGGGGCCAACGTCCTGACTTTC
clone size: NA; V gene: TRBV19; D gene: NA; J gene: TRBJ1-5; CDR3 protein: CASSIMGGTSNQPQHF; CDR3 DNA: TGTGCCAGTAGTATCATGGGGGGGACTAGCAATCAGCCCCAGCATTTT
clone size: NA; V gene: TRBV6-5; D gene: NA; J gene: TRBJ1-5; CDR3 protein: CASSYNQGNQPQHF; CDR3 DNA: TGTGCCAGCAGTTATAACCAGGGCAATCAGCCCCAGCATTTT
clone size: few; V gene: TRBV7-9; D gene: TRBD1; J gene: TRBJ1-4; CDR3 protein: CASSSRGQGAREKLFF; CDR3 DNA: TGTGCCAGCAGCTCCAGAGGACAGGGGGCGAGAGAAAAACTGTTTTTT
clone size: NA; V gene: TRBV15; D gene: TRBD1; J gene: TRBJ1-5; CDR3 protein: CATSRGGTGVNQPQHF; CDR3 DNA: TGTGCCACCAGCAGAGGTGGGACAGGGGTAAATCAGCCCCAGCATTTT
clone size: NA; V gene: TRBV2; D gene: NA; J gene: TRBJ1-4; CDR3 protein: CASMLADEKLFF; CDR3 DNA: TGTGCCAGCATGTTGGCAGATGAAAAACTGTTTTTT
clone size: NA; V gene: TRBV5-8; D gene: NA; J gene: TRBJ1-6; CDR3 protein: CASSLARTGSPLHF; CDR3 DNA: TGTGCCAGCAGCTTGGCCCGGACGGGATCACCCCTCCACTTT
clone size: NA; V gene: TRBV29-1; D gene: TRBD1; J gene: TRBJ2-5; CDR3 protein: CSGGQDYPETQYF; CDR3 DNA: TGCAGCGGGGGACAGGACTATCCGGAGACCCAGTACTTC
clone size: NA; V gene: TRBV6-4; D gene: NA; J gene: TRBJ1-5; CDR3 protein: CASSDSPQGYNQPQHF; CDR3 DNA: TGTGCCAGCAGTGACTCCCCCCAGGGGTACAATCAGCCCCAGCATTTT
clone size: NA; V gene: TRBV21-1; D gene: NA; J gene: TRBJ1-5; CDR3 protein: CASSPRRTGPGASNQPQHF; CDR3 DNA: TGTGCCAGCAGCCCCCGACGGACAGGGCCTGGGGCTAGCAATCAGCCCCAGCATTTT
clone size: NA; V gene: TRBV5-6; D gene: NA; J gene: TRBJ2-2; CDR3 protein: CASSLGGFRAGELFF; CDR3 DNA: TGTGCCAGCAGCTTAGGAGGTTTTCGGGCCGGGGAGCTGTTTTTT
clone size: few; V gene: TRBV7-9; D gene: TRBD1; J gene: TRBJ1-4; CDR3 protein: CASSSLPGQINEKLFF; CDR3 DNA: TGTGCCAGCAGCTCACTACCGGGACAGATCAATGAAAAACTGTTTTTT
clone size: NA; V gene: TRBV11-2; D gene: NA; J gene: TRBJ2-7; CDR3 protein: CASSTRLFYEQYF; CDR3 DNA: TGTGCCAGCAGCACTCGACTATTCTACGAGCAGTACTTC
clone size: NA; V gene: TRBV29-1; D gene: NA; J gene: TRBJ1-1; CDR3 protein: CSVGASGTEAFF; CDR3 DNA: TGCAGCGTTGGGGCATCGGGGACTGAAGCTTTCTTT
clone size: NA; V gene: TRBV2; D gene: NA; J gene: TRBJ2-4; CDR3 protein: CASSSENLAKNIQYF; CDR3 DNA: TGTGCCAGCAGTTCTGAGAACCTAGCCAAAAACATTCAGTACTTC
clone size: once; V gene: TRBV7-9; D gene: TRBD1; J gene: TRBJ1-3; CDR3 protein: CASNPQGVGNTIYF; CDR3 DNA: TGTGCCAGCAACCCACAGGGGGTAGGAAACACCATATATTTT
clone size: few; V gene: TRBV4-2; D gene: NA; J gene: TRBJ1-2; CDR3 protein: CASSQDERGYTF; CDR3 DNA: TGTGCCAGCAGCCAAGATGAGAGAGGCTACACCTTC
clone size: NA; V gene: TRBV5-1; D gene: TRBD2; J gene: TRBJ2-3; CDR3 protein: CASSPGGSTDTQYF; CDR3 DNA: TGCGCCAGCAGTCCCGGGGGGAGCACAGATACGCAGTATTTT
clone size: NA; V gene: TRBV6-1; D gene: TRBD1; J gene: TRBJ2-2; CDR3 protein: CASSARIRDRGRGTGELFF; CDR3 DNA: TGTGCCAGCAGTGCAAGAATCCGGGACAGGGGGCGGGGAACCGGGGAGCTGTTTTTT
clone size: NA; V gene: TRBV11-2; D gene: TRBD1; J gene: TRBJ1-1; CDR3 protein: CASSLAGTANTEAFF; CDR3 DNA: TGTGCCAGCAGCTTGGCCGGGACAGCCAACACTGAAGCTTTCTTT
clone size: NA; V gene: TRBV19; D gene: TRBD1; J gene: TRBJ2-5; CDR3 protein: CASSTPDRAETQYF; CDR3 DNA: TGTGCCAGTAGTACCCCGGACAGGGCCGAGACCCAGTACTTC
clone size: once; V gene: TRBV29-1; D gene: TRBD1; J gene: TRBJ1-6; CDR3 protein: CSVQTGAYNSPLHF; CDR3 DNA: TGCAGCGTCCAGACAGGGGCCTATAATTCACCCCTCCACTTT
clone size: medium-sized; V gene: TRBV19; D gene: TRBD1; J gene: TRBJ2-4; CDR3 protein: CASTLGQGTNIQYF; CDR3 DNA: TGTGCCAGTACTCTGGGACAGGGGACAAACATTCAGTACTTC
clone size: NA; V gene: TRBV28; D gene: NA; J gene: TRBJ2-6; CDR3 protein: CASSFQIGGVIGTGNSGANVLTF; CDR3 DNA: TGTGCCAGCAGTTTTCAGATAGGCGGTGTTATAGGCACAGGGAACTCTGGGGCCAACGTCCTGACTTTC
clone size: NA; V gene: TRBV5-8; D gene: NA; J gene: TRBJ1-6; CDR3 protein: CASRNGQLINSPLHF; CDR3 DNA: TGTGCCAGCAGAAATGGACAGCTGATTAATTCACCCCTCCACTTT
clone size: NA; V gene: TRBV28; D gene: TRBD1; J gene: TRBJ2-5; CDR3 protein: CASSPWGQQETQYF; CDR3 DNA: TGTGCCAGCAGCCCCTGGGGACAGCAAGAGACCCAGTACTTC
clone size: NA; V gene: TRBV5-5; D gene: TRBD1; J gene: TRBJ2-2; CDR3 protein: CASRRRTGTGGLNTGELFF; CDR3 DNA: TGTGCCAGCAGACGGAGAACCGGGACAGGGGGCCTGAACACCGGGGAGCTGTTTTTT
clone size: NA; V gene: TRBV2; D gene: NA; J gene: TRBJ1-4; CDR3 protein: CASRDSLGKLFF; CDR3 DNA: TGTGCCAGCCGGGACTCCCTTGGAAAACTGTTTTTT
clone size: NA; V gene: TRBV18; D gene: NA; J gene: TRBJ1-6; CDR3 protein: CASSPTGRTNSPLHF; CDR3 DNA: TGTGCCAGCTCACCTACCGGGAGAACGAATTCACCCCTCCACTTT
clone size: NA; V gene: TRBV11-2; D gene: NA; J gene: TRBJ2-2; CDR3 protein: CASSTGDSGELFF; CDR3 DNA: TGTGCCAGCAGCACAGGGGACTCCGGGGAGCTGTTTTTT
clone size: NA; V gene: TRBV11-3; D gene: NA; J gene: TRBJ1-6; CDR3 protein: CASSLTLNSPLHF; CDR3 DNA: TGTGCCAGCAGCTTGACATTGAATTCACCCCTCCACTTT
clone size: NA; V gene: TRBV7-6; D gene: TRBD1; J gene: TRBJ2-2; CDR3 protein: CASSPTGVNTGELFF; CDR3 DNA: TGTGCCAGCAGCCCGACAGGGGTGAACACCGGGGAGCTGTTTTTT
clone size: NA; V gene: TRBV3-1/TRBV3-2; D gene: NA; J gene: TRBJ2-7; CDR3 protein: CASKDSTHEQYF; CDR3 DNA: TGTGCCAGCAAGGACAGCACCCACGAGCAGTACTTC
clone size: NA; V gene: TRBV19; D gene: TRBD1; J gene: TRBJ1-2; CDR3 protein: CASSIPDRIYGYTF; CDR3 DNA: TGTGCCAGTAGTATCCCGGACAGGATCTATGGCTACACCTTC
clone size: NA; V gene: TRBV5-1; D gene: NA; J gene: TRBJ2-1; CDR3 protein: CASSLGGSDEQFF; CDR3 DNA: TGCGCCAGCAGCTTGGGAGGGTCCGATGAGCAGTTCTTC
clone size: NA; V gene: TRBV3-1/TRBV3-2; D gene: NA; J gene: TRBJ1-4; CDR3 protein: CASSLGGVSLEKLFF; CDR3 DNA: TGTGCCAGCAGCCTCGGGGGGGTGAGCCTTGAAAAACTGTTTTTT
clone size: NA; V gene: TRBV18; D gene: TRBD1; J gene: TRBJ1-1; CDR3 protein: CASSTLDRVTTEAFF; CDR3 DNA: TGTGCCAGCTCAACGCTAGACAGGGTGACAACTGAAGCTTTCTTT
clone size: NA; V gene: TRBV18; D gene: NA; J gene: TRBJ1-1; CDR3 protein: CASSPPALTNTEAFF; CDR3 DNA: TGTGCCAGCTCACCTCCCGCGTTGACTAACACTGAAGCTTTCTTT
clone size: once; V gene: TRBV7-9; D gene: NA; J gene: TRBJ1-6; CDR3 protein: CASSFQGGISPLHF; CDR3 DNA: TGTGCCAGCAGCTTTCAGGGTGGGATCTCACCCCTCCACTTT
clone size: NA; V gene: TRBV30; D gene: NA; J gene: TRBJ2-3; CDR3 protein: CAWTRGLTDTQYF; CDR3 DNA: TGTGCCTGGACCAGGGGCCTCACAGATACGCAGTATTTT
clone size: NA; V gene: TRBV7-2; D gene: NA; J gene: TRBJ1-5; CDR3 protein: CASSSGQPSQPQHF; CDR3 DNA: TGTGCCAGCAGCTCCGGACAGCCCAGTCAGCCCCAGCATTTT
clone size: NA; V gene: TRBV5-1; D gene: TRBD1; J gene: TRBJ2-1; CDR3 protein: CASSFSGTGANEQFF; CDR3 DNA: TGCGCCAGCAGCTTTTCCGGGACAGGGGCCAATGAGCAGTTCTTC
clone size: NA; V gene: TRBV10-3; D gene: TRBD1; J gene: TRBJ1-2; CDR3 protein: CAINRRRGEYGYTF; CDR3 DNA: TGTGCCATCAACCGGCGCAGGGGGGAGTATGGCTACACCTTC
clone size: NA; V gene: TRBV7-8; D gene: NA; J gene: TRBJ1-6; CDR3 protein: CASSRPPGTETHSPLHF; CDR3 DNA: TGTGCCAGCAGCCGCCCGCCCGGGACTGAAACTCATTCACCCCTCCACTTT
clone size: NA; V gene: TRBV5-5; D gene: NA; J gene: TRBJ1-5; CDR3 protein: CASSEGVGGLSQPQHF; CDR3 DNA: TGTGCCAGCAGTGAGGGTGTCGGCGGTTTGAGTCAGCCCCAGCATTTT
clone size: NA; V gene: TRBV19; D gene: NA; J gene: TRBJ1-5; CDR3 protein: CASSIWGDQPQHF; CDR3 DNA: TGTGCCAGTAGTATCTGGGGCGATCAGCCCCAGCATTTT
clone size: NA; V gene: TRBV12-3/TRBV12-4; D gene: NA; J gene: TRBJ1-3; CDR3 protein: CASGQNSGNTIYF; CDR3 DNA: TGTGCCAGCGGACAGAACTCTGGAAACACCATATATTTT
clone size: NA; V gene: TRBV5-5; D gene: TRBD1; J gene: TRBJ2-1; CDR3 protein: CASSLLQGNEQFF; CDR3 DNA: TGTGCCAGCAGCTTGCTACAGGGGAATGAGCAGTTCTTC
clone size: NA; V gene: TRBV2; D gene: NA; J gene: TRBJ1-2; CDR3 protein: CASSDGSGLGGYTF; CDR3 DNA: TGTGCCAGCAGTGACGGATCCGGACTGGGGGGCTACACCTTC
clone size: once; V gene: TRBV11-1; D gene: TRBD1; J gene: TRBJ2-7; CDR3 protein: CASSMGQGYEQYF; CDR3 DNA: TGTGCCAGCAGCATGGGACAGGGCTACGAGCAGTACTTC